This passage covers 17 T cell receptor beta chains from one sample sequenced in a study of blood T cell repertoires in COVID-19 (dated by TCRdb to 2018 to 2020). Library generation was performed with the immunoSEQ multiplex PCR assay. What TCRdb holds here is the immuneACCESS table cut down to in-frame rearrangements. Part of the clones is not present; checked against another copy, under half of the missing clones reflect an unresolved V gene, and the others are unexplained. The sample profile shows approximately 80,000 clones; about 70% of them were found once. 5.7% of the sample is held by the ten biggest clonotypes. What was sequenced was peripheral blood. These receptors came from a man aged 50 to 59 with active or convalescent COVID-19.

The chain is built from TRBV10-1 and TRBJ2-7, with D possibly TRBD1 on 5 matching bases. The CDR3 loop spans 16 amino acids. Germline CDR1 is WNHNN and CDR2 is SYGVQD (reference sequence). Trimming shortened V by 2 bases and J by 4 bases, and 18 bases separated the two germline ends. The CDR3 DNA follows: TGCGCCAGCAGTGAGACCCGGCAGGTCAGGGTGTACGAGCAGTACTTC. Encoded protein: CASSETRQVRVYEQYF.

This clone was observed a handful of times. The chain employs TRBV5-1 and TRBJ2-7; TRBD1 might be the D (5 bases). There are 14 residues in the CDR3. Germline CDR1 SGHRS, CDR2 YFSETQ. V was pared by 1 base and J by 3 bases, with 11 bases between. The CDR3 sequence: CASSLTGRVYEQYF. The CDR3 nucleotides are TGCGCCAGCAGCTTGACAGGAAGGGTCTACGAGCAGTACTTC.

This clone occurred many times. The sample has other DNA sequences that encode this CDR3 too. V is TRBV5-5 and J is TRBJ2-3; TRBD2 matches 8 bases. The CDR3 has 14 residues. V was clipped by 2 bases and J by 3 bases; unmatched bases: 2. Germline CDR1 and CDR2: SGHKS and YYEKEE (reference sequence). The CDR3 spells CASSFGGATDTQYF. The CDR3 DNA follows: TGTGCCAGCAGCTTCGGGGGGGCAACAGATACGCAGTATTTT.

The V and J genes are TRBV28 and TRBJ2-3, with a tentative D call TRBD2 (6 bases). V lost 4 bases, J lost 8 bases, and 25 bases lay in between. The CDR3 is 17 residues long. Germline CDR1 is MDHEN and CDR2 is SYDVKM. This chain's CDR3 is CASSSPQTGSLVGTQYF. For the CDR3, the DNA is TGTGCCAGCAGTTCCCCCCAAACCGGGAGCCTTGTTGGTACGCAGTATTTT.

The gene calls are TRBV10-3 and TRBJ2-7; maybe TRBD1 (5 bases). V lost 2 bases, J lost 12 bases, and 14 bases lay in between. The germline gives CDR1 ENHRY, CDR2 SYGVKD. This CDR3 comprises 12 residues. This CDR3 is CAISERGLHGYF. CDR3 DNA sequence: TGTGCCATCAGTGAGAGGGGTCTACACGGGTACTTC.

This rearrangement joins TRBV6-2 or TRBV6-3 to TRBJ2-7; 8 nucleotides align to TRBD1. The CDR3 has 15 amino acids. V shed 2 bases and J 2 bases; nucleotides not matched to a gene: 5. CDR1 and CDR2 from the germline V gene are MNHEY and SVGEGT. CDR3 loop: CASSYATGAPYEQYF. The CDR3 DNA sequence: TGTGCCAGCAGTTACGCGACAGGGGCCCCCTACGAGCAGTACTTC.

The genes are TRBV7-9 and TRBJ2-2; D is uncertain. Per germline, CDR1 SEHNR and CDR2 FQNEAQ (reference sequence). There are 12 residues in the CDR3. Trimming left V 7 bases short and J 4 bases short, with 7 bases between. The CDR3 loop reads CASTHITGELFF. The CDR3 DNA follows: TGTGCCAGCACCCACATCACCGGGGAGCTGTTTTTT.

This chain joins TRBV7-3 and TRBJ1-4, with D possibly TRBD1 on 6 matching bases. The V gene's germline CDR1 is SGHTA and CDR2 FQGTGA. The CDR3 has 14 amino acids. V lost 2 bases to trimming and J lost 6 bases, with 10 bases between them. The CDR3 region is CASSLGGADEKLFF. The CDR3 DNA is TGTGCCAGCAGCTTAGGGGGGGCAGATGAAAAACTGTTTTTT.

This clone has more than one count but fewer than ten. The V gene is TRBV5-1, the J gene TRBJ2-7; possibly TRBD1 for D (5 bases). V lost 3 bases to trimming and J lost 5 bases, with 9 bases between them. Germline CDR1 and CDR2: SGHRS and YFSETQ. The CDR3 contains 12 residues. The CDR3 region has the DNA TGCGCCAGCAGCTATACAGGAGACGAGCAGTACTTC. Encoded protein: CASSYTGDEQYF.

The J gene is TRBJ2-7, the V gene TRBV2; 7 nucleotides match TRBD1. The germline gives CDR1 SNHLY, CDR2 FYNNEI. V lost 5 bases and J lost 0; bases outside the gene matches: 4. The CDR3 is 14 residues long. The CDR3: CASSSGTDSYEQYF. The CDR3 region has the DNA TGTGCCAGCAGTTCCGGGACAGACTCCTACGAGCAGTACTTC. The complete variable domain, with remaining parts taken from reference TRBV2 and TRBJ2-7, reads EPEVTQTPSHQVTQMGQEVILRCVPISNHLYFYWYRQILGQKVEFLVSFYNNEISEKSEIFDDQFSVERPDGSNFTLKIRSTKLEDSAMYFCASSSGTDSYEQYFGPGTRLTVT.

The chain has TRBV6-5 and TRBJ2-1, with D possibly TRBD2 on 5 matching bases. With 8 bases removed from V and 4 bases from J, the gap between germline ends came to 15 bases. CDR3 length: 14 amino acids. Germline V lookup: CDR1 MNHEY, CDR2 SVGAGI. The CDR3 loop is CASSRGPPYNEQFF. The CDR3 DNA reads TGTGCCAGCTCTCGGGGTCCTCCGTACAATGAGCAGTTCTTC.

This clone was seen once. This rearrangement joins TRBV11-1 to TRBJ1-2; D perhaps matches TRBD1 (6 bases). V shed 5 bases and J shed 5 bases, with 12 bases lying between them. Germline V gene sequence: CDR1 SGHAT, CDR2 FQDESV (reference sequence). This CDR3 has 13 amino acids. CDR3 nucleotides: TGTGCCAGCAGCCTGACAGGACCGTATGGCTACACCTTC. Translating gives CASSLTGPYGYTF.

CDR3 in amino acids: CASSPRGQGASPLHF. The CDR3 DNA follows: TGTGCCAGTAGTCCGCGAGGACAGGGTGCCTCACCCCTCCACTTT. The genes are TRBV19 and TRBJ1-6; 8 bases align to TRBD1. The germline V gene encodes CDR1 LNHDA and CDR2 SQIVND (reference sequence). The trim removed 5 bases at V and 10 bases at J, leaving 10 bases unmatched. The CDR3 runs 15 residues.

The chain combines TRBV2 with TRBJ2-3, with 13 positions matching TRBD2. Germline trimming cut 6 bases from V and 8 bases from J; bases unmatched to any gene: 5. Germline V gives CDR1 SNHLY, CDR2 FYNNEI. The CDR3 is made up of 14 amino acids. The CDR3 nucleotides are TGTGCCAGCAGGGGGACTAGCGGGGATACTACGCAGTATTTT. Its protein product is CASRGTSGDTTQYF.

V and J are TRBV7-2 and TRBJ1-2; 11 bases fit TRBD1. CDR1 and CDR2 (germline): SGHTA, FQGNSA. After removal of 5 bases from V and 8 bases from J, the junction contained 19 bases not matched to a gene. The CDR3 consists of 18 residues. The CDR3 nucleotides are TGTGCCAGCAGCCTAGGGGTGTGGGACAGGGGGGCCCAAGGCGGCTACACCTTC. This gives the protein CASSLGVWDRGAQGGYTF.

The chain employs TRBV7-9 and TRBJ1-2, with D possibly being TRBD1 (5 bases). V was clipped by 5 bases and J by 4 bases, with 11 bases between them. The length of the CDR3 is 13 residues. In germline, CDR1 is SEHNR, CDR2 FQNEAQ (reference sequence). Here the CDR3 reads CASSLETAYGYTF. DNA of the CDR3: TGTGCCAGCAGCCTCGAGACAGCCTATGGCTACACCTTC.

The chain recombines TRBV18 with TRBJ1-2; no clear D gene. Germline-derived CDR1 and CDR2 are KGHSH and LQKENI. Trimming took off 3 bases at V and 4 bases at J, with 12 bases between the two ends. The CDR3 runs to 14 residues. CDR3: CASSPGAGPYGYTF. The CDR3 nucleotides read TGTGCCAGCTCACCCGGTGCGGGCCCCTATGGCTACACCTTC. Looking up the rest from reference TRBV18 and TRBJ1-2 gives the full variable domain: NAGVMQNPRHLVRRRGQEARLRCSPMKGHSHVYWYRQLPEEGLKFMVYLQKENIIDESGMPKERFSAEFPKEGPSILRIQQVVRGDSAAYFCASSPGAGPYGYTFGSGTRLTVV.